The 20 T cell receptor beta chains presented below share a single source sample, sequenced in a study of cytomegalovirus exposure and HLA in healthy donors. TCRdb's table, derived via immunoSEQ multiplex PCR, lists solely in-frame clones and lacks some. The sample lists about 74,000 clones, about 93% occurring once. The specimen sequenced was PBMCs. Receptors were obtained from a woman aged 18 to 35 in good health and CMV-seropositive.

The chain has TRBV12-5 and TRBJ2-7; 10 positions match TRBD2. Germline lookup yields CDR1 LGHNT and CDR2 FRNRAP. V shed 7 bases and J 3 bases; nucleotides not matched to a gene: 15. This CDR3 contains 17 residues. CDR3 coding DNA: TGTGCTAGTGCCATTTCCCCCTTCACTAGCGGGGTCTACGAGCAGTACTTC. This encodes CASAISPFTSGVYEQYF.

The CDR3 DNA reads as TGTGCCAGCAGCTGTAGCGGGAGCTCCTACAATGAGCAGTTCTTC. Amino acid sequence: CASSCSGSSYNEQFF. This chain connects TRBV7-3 to TRBJ2-1; 9 positions agree with TRBD2. The junction had 1 base not matched to a gene; V was cut back by 4 bases and J by 0 bases. The CDR3 loop spans 15 amino acids. From germline, CDR1 is SGHTA and CDR2 FQGTGA.

The CDR3 protein is CATQDRASYEQYF. The DNA for the CDR3 is TGTGCCACCCAGGACAGGGCCTCCTACGAGCAGTACTTC. The genes are TRBV19 and TRBJ2-7, with 8 bases identical to TRBD1. The CDR3 is made up of 13 amino acids. V lost 10 bases and J lost 0; bases outside the gene matches: 5. Looked up from germline, CDR1 is LNHDA and CDR2 is SQIVND (reference sequence).

Regarding this clone: A junction boundary mismatches the germline segment, possibly from a read error. The same CDR3 is also encoded by other DNA sequences in this sample. The chain employs TRBV11-1 and TRBJ2-7; possibly TRBD2 for D (5 bases). This CDR3 spans 15 amino acids. Per the germline V gene, CDR1 is SGHAT and CDR2 is FQDESV (reference sequence). As DNA, the CDR3 is TGTGCCAGCAGCTTAGCAAGCGGTAGCTCCTACGAGCAGTACTTT. It yields the protein CASSLASGSSYEQYF.

This sequence joins TRBV25-1 and TRBJ1-2; D gene ambiguous. CDR1 and CDR2 (germline): MGHDK, SYGVNS. The CDR3 sequence is 14 residues long. Trimming left V 5 bases short and J 0 bases short, with 10 bases between. CDR3 region: CASSSGQANYGYTF. The CDR3 DNA follows: TGTGCCAGCAGTTCAGGCCAAGCTAACTATGGCTACACCTTC.

CDR3 amino acids: CASSLGAYNQPQHF. The DNA of the CDR3 is TGTGCCAGCAGCTTGGGAGCTTACAATCAGCCCCAGCATTTT. The gene calls are TRBV7-2 and TRBJ1-5; D remains unclear. The CDR3 has 14 residues. Germline V gene sequence: CDR1 SGHTA, CDR2 FQGNSA. The ends were cut back, 3 bases at V and 3 bases at J, with 9 bases in the middle.

This clone appeared once. The chain is built from TRBV19 and TRBJ2-7, with TRBD2 identical over 9 bases. CDR1 is LNHDA, CDR2 SQIVND, per germline (reference sequence). Trimming took 3 bases from V and 0 from J; bases not matched to a gene: 0. This CDR3 has 14 residues. In DNA, the CDR3 is TGTGCCAGTAGTATGCGGGGGGGCTCCTACGAGCAGTACTTC. It yields the protein CASSMRGGSYEQYF.

The chain joins TRBV10-1 to TRBJ2-5; TRBD2 might be the D (5 bases). Trimming shortened V by 2 bases and J by 5 bases, and 12 bases separated the two germline ends. CDR1 and CDR2 (germline): WNHNN, SYGVQD (reference sequence). The CDR3 is made up of 14 amino acids. The DNA of the CDR3 is TGCGCCAGCAGTGAGGACCCTAGCCCGGAGACCCAGTACTTC. Translating it yields CASSEDPSPETQYF.

The chain links TRBV5-1 to TRBJ2-1; D perhaps matches TRBD1 (5 bases). The germline V gene has CDR1 SGHRS and CDR2 YFSETQ. The CDR3 has 12 amino acids. Trimming removed 3 bases from V and 5 bases from J, with 6 bases in between. CDR3 sequence reads: CASSSDNNEQFF. The CDR3 DNA reads TGCGCCAGCAGCTCGGACAACAATGAGCAGTTCTTC.

The CDR3 nucleotides read TGCGCCAGCAGCTCGGGCCAGGGAGGCTACGAGCAGTACTTC. It translates to CASSSGQGGYEQYF. The rearrangement uses TRBV5-1 and TRBJ2-7, with a possible D match to TRBD2 (6 bases). Trimming took off 3 bases at V and 3 bases at J, with 13 bases between the two ends. The CDR3 consists of 14 residues. Germline loops: CDR1 SGHRS, CDR2 YFSETQ.

The chain has TRBV6-1 and TRBJ1-2; D perhaps matches TRBD1 (5 bases). The germline V and J ends were trimmed by 1 base and 2 bases, with 11 bases remaining between them. Per the germline V gene, CDR1 is MNHNS and CDR2 is SASEGT. This CDR3 comprises 15 residues. For the CDR3, the DNA is TGTGCCAGCAGTGAAGAGACAGCAGCGAACTATGGCTACACCTTC. Amino acid sequence: CASSEETAANYGYTF.

The chain joins TRBV5-1 to TRBJ1-1; TRBD1 matches 8 bases. The CDR3 is 14 amino acids. Germline assignment: CDR1 SGHRS and CDR2 YFSETQ. The trim removed 4 bases at V and 4 bases at J, leaving 6 bases unmatched. The CDR3 here is CASSPDREATEAFF. The CDR3 coding sequence is TGCGCCAGCAGCCCGGACAGGGAGGCCACTGAAGCTTTCTTT. Combining the CDR3 with reference TRBV5-1 and TRBJ1-1 gives the whole variable domain KAGVTQTPRYLIKTRGQQVTLSCSPISGHRSVSWYQQTPGQGLQFLFEYFSETQRNKGNFPGRFSGRQFSNSRSEMNVSTLELGDSALYLCASSPDREATEAFFGQGTRLTVV.

V is TRBV27 and J is TRBJ1-5; D is unclear. Between the trimmed V and J ends, which lost 7 bases and 6 bases, there was a span of 10 bases. The CDR3 length is 12 residues. CDR1 is MNHEY, CDR2 SMNVEV, per germline (reference sequence). The CDR3, as DNA: TGTGCCAGCAAGTCGGGAGGTCAGCCCCAGCATTTT. Amino acid sequence: CASKSGGQPQHF.

The V and J genes are TRBV29-1 and TRBJ1-4, with TRBD1 identical over 9 bases. Germline trimming cut 7 bases from V and 8 bases from J; bases unmatched to any gene: 5. This CDR3 spans 12 amino acids. Looked up from germline, CDR1 is SQVTM and CDR2 is ANQGSEA. The CDR3 coding sequence is TGCAGCGCCCGGGACAGGGACGAAAAACTGTTTTTT. It is translated as CSARDRDEKLFF.

This clone has only one observation. The rearrangement links TRBV19 to TRBJ1-1, with TRBD1 as a possible D gene (6 bases). Germline CDR1 reads LNHDA; CDR2 reads SQIVND (reference sequence). Trimming shortened V by 4 bases and J by 4 bases, and 16 bases separated the two germline ends. The CDR3 is 15 residues long. For the CDR3, the DNA is TGTGCCAGTAGTAGTCAGGGGCCATTTGGCACTGAAGCTTTCTTT. Its protein is CASSSQGPFGTEAFF.

V and J are TRBV5-6 and TRBJ1-4, with a possible D match to TRBD1 (5 bases). CDR3 length equals 15 residues. Deletions cut 4 bases from V and 5 bases from J, with 15 bases between. CDR1 SGHDT and CDR2 YYEEEE come from the germline V gene. CDR3 in amino acids: CASSRDSGRNEKLFF. CDR3 nucleotide sequence: TGTGCCAGCAGCCGGGACTCGGGCCGAAATGAAAAACTGTTTTTT.

The V gene is TRBV9, the J gene TRBJ1-2; D call uncertain. CDR1 is SGDLS and CDR2 is YYNGEE in the germline V gene. Trimming took 4 bases from V and 14 from J, leaving 18 bases between them. This CDR3 comprises 12 residues. This CDR3 is CASSPLTEAVTF. CDR3 DNA sequence: TGTGCCAGCAGCCCTTTAACGGAGGCTGTGACCTTC.

The chain has TRBV5-4 and TRBJ2-1; 9 bases match TRBD2. The length of the CDR3 is 16 residues. The V gene's germline CDR1 is SGHNT and CDR2 YYREEE (reference sequence). Germline trimming cut 5 bases from V and 6 bases from J; bases unmatched to any gene: 12. The CDR3, as DNA: TGTGCCAGCAGGTTAGGGAGCGGCGGGGGGGTCAATGAGCAGTTCTTC. Encoded protein: CASRLGSGGGVNEQFF.

The chain carries TRBV10-3 and TRBJ2-3; D gene uncertain. Germline CDR1 and CDR2: ENHRY and SYGVKD. CDR3 size: 14 residues. Trimming took off 0 bases at V and 6 bases at J, with 10 bases between the two ends. The CDR3 coding sequence is TGTGCCATCAGTGAGTCAGGAGCCGTGGATACGCAGTATTTT. Its protein is CAISESGAVDTQYF.

The chain recombines TRBV18 with TRBJ1-1; TRBD1 agrees at 7 bases. The CDR3 runs to 16 residues. V was pared by 6 bases and J by 0 bases, with 10 bases of the junction left unmatched. Germline CDR1 reads KGHSH; CDR2 reads LQKENI. DNA for the CDR3: TGTGCCAGCTCCCCGGGACAGCCCCGCATGAACACTGAAGCTTTCTTT. Translated, it gives CASSPGQPRMNTEAFF.